The present T cell receptor beta chain was sequenced within a study of metastatic and nonmetastatic thyroid tumors (dated by TCRdb to 2019 to 2021). Background for the entire study: The researchers compared repertoires between peripheral blood samples and tumor or nodule tissue samples from patients with malignant or benign thyroid disease.

Before undergoing thyroid surgery, none of the patients had been given any kind of treatment. Patient clinical samples collected from about 2012 to 2019 were retrospectively analysed using T-cell receptor beta sequencing. Notes on this clone: Its antigen has not been determined. This likely comes from a read error, as the CDR3 has no conserved phenylalanine or tryptophan at its end.

Counting both end residues, the CDR3 totals 14 amino acids. Left in the record is the CDR3 DNA by itself, 42 bases read in frame from the first base. The germline V and J ends show losses of 1 base and 10 bases respectively, and no gene match explains 7 bases of the junction. The germline V gene specifies SGHTA as CDR1 and FQGNSA as CDR2. The library was obtained by PCR. Instrument used: Illumina HiSeq 4000. High-throughput sequencing was used to profile the TCR beta-chain CDR3 region of each patient. Processing in the source paper ran as follows. The researchers built a classifier to tell apart papillary thyroid cancer patients with distant metastasis, based on CDR3 differences among clinicopathological groups. The Shannon index was used to assess repertoire diversity, and the Morisita-Horn index was used to assess tumor-blood repertoire similarity. Clones were called with MiXCR by TCRdb after fastp trimmed the public reads at Q25, and only in-frame beta chains were retained. These V and J calls are TCRdb output, not the study's own analysis. The sample table contains 30,000 to 40,000 clones; only one count was recorded for 19% of them. Jointly, the top ten make up roughly 18% of the sample.

Results and caveats for the whole study, not just this receptor: TCR beta diversity was reported as significantly higher in malignant tumors than in benign nodules, in both blood and tumor samples.

The sequenced sample was blood. The chain links TRBV7-2 with TRBJ2-5; the central 9 bases match TRBD1. The clonotype originates from a female donor with papillary thyroid cancer or a benign thyroid nodule (not recorded which). Some clones in this sample may be carry-over from other donors' samples. The CDR3 here reads CASSLVQGQGSQYS. The sequenced DNA: TGTGCCAGCAGCTTAGTCCAGGGACAGGGCAGCCAGTACTCC.